One TCR beta chain is described in this entry. The sample has other DNA sequences that encode this CDR3 too. This specimen belongs to a study of blood T cell repertoires in COVID-19. About the research overall: Italy, Spain and the United States were the sources of the convalescent and acute COVID-19 samples. Sample material is recorded as cDNA or gDNA derived from T cells, B-cell-depleted T cells, or PBMCs.

Profiled with immunoSEQ multiplex PCR; TCRdb holds only in-frame clones, not every one. The table includes approximately 130,000 clones, 65% to 90% detected once. Study members were between roughly 18 and 89 years old and lived in 25 or so US regions. Recovered Cohort 3 donors showed two negative PCRs, clearance, or symptom resolution. From germline, CDR1 is LGHDT and CDR2 YNNKEL (reference sequence). The CDR3 spans 13 residues. Trimming cost V 0 bases and J 8 bases, with 10 bases left between them. This rearrangement joins TRBV3-1 (or the pseudogene TRBV3-2) to TRBJ1-1; TRBD1 is a possible D gene (5 bases). This clonotype was obtained from a woman in her forties or fifties who had recovered from COVID-19. Sequencing was performed on PBMCs or T cells enriched from blood (not recorded which). CDR3 protein: CASSQDGQREAFF. The CDR3 DNA follows: TGTGCCAGCAGCCAAGACGGACAACGCGAAGCTTTCTTT.